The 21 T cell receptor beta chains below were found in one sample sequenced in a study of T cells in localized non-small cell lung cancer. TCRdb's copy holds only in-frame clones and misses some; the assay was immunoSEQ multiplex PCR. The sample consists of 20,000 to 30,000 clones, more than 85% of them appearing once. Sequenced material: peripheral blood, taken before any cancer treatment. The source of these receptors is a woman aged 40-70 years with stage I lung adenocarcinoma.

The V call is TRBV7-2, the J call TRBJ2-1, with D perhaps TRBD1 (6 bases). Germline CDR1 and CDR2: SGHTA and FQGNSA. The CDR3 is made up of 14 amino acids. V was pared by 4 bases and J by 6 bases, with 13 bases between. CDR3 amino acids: CASSSRRGGNEQFF. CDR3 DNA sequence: TGTGCCAGCAGCTCACGACGAGGGGGCAATGAGCAGTTCTTC.

This CDR3 is CASRPWGFYEQYF. CDR3 in DNA: TGTGCCAGCAGGCCCTGGGGGTTCTACGAGCAGTACTTC. V is TRBV27 and J is TRBJ2-7; D assignment may be TRBD1 or TRBD2 (5 bases each). Trimming took off 6 bases at V and 3 bases at J, with 12 bases between the two ends. There are 13 residues in the CDR3. Per the germline V gene, CDR1 is MNHEY and CDR2 is SMNVEV (reference sequence).

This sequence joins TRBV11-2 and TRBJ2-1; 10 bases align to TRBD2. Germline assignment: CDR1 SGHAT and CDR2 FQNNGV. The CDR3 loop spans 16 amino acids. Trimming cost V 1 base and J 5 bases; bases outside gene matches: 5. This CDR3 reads CASSLGSGLAHNEQFF. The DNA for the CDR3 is TGTGCCAGCAGCTTAGGATCGGGACTAGCGCACAATGAGCAGTTCTTC.

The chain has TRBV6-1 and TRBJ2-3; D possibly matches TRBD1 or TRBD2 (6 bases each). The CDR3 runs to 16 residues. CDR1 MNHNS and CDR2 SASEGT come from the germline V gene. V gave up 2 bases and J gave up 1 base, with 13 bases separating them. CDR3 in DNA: TGTGCCAGCAGTGAATCCTCCGGGGGCGGCACAGATACGCAGTATTTT. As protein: CASSESSGGGTDTQYF.

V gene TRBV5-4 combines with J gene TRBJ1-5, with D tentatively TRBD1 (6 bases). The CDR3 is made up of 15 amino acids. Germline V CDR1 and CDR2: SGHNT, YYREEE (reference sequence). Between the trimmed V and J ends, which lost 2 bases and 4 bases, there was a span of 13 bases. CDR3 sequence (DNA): TGTGCCAGCAGCTTTGGCGGGACACAAAATCAGCCCCAGCATTTT. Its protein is CASSFGGTQNQPQHF.

The CDR3 DNA is TGTGCCAGCAGCAGCTCGGGGGGTTATGGCTACACCTTC. It specifies CASSSSGGYGYTF. The genes are TRBV7-8 and TRBJ1-2; possibly TRBD1 for D (5 bases). V was trimmed by 5 bases and J by 5 bases, leaving 12 bases between them. Germline V gene sequence: CDR1 SGHVS, CDR2 FQNEAQ. The CDR3 consists of 13 residues. The entire variable domain, with the rest obtained from reference TRBV7-8 and TRBJ1-2, is as follows: GAGVSQSPRYKVAKRGQDVALRCDPISGHVSLFWYQQALGQGPEFLTYFQNEAQLDKSGLPSDRFFAERPEGSVSTLKIQRTQQEDSAVYLCASSSSGGYGYTFGSGTRLTVV.

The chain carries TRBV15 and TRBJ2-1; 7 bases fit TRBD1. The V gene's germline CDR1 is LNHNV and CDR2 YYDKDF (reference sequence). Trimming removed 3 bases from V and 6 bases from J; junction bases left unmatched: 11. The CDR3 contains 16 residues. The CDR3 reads CATSSRQTGRGNEQFF. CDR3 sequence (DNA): TGTGCCACCAGCAGTCGTCAGACAGGGAGAGGCAATGAGCAGTTCTTC.

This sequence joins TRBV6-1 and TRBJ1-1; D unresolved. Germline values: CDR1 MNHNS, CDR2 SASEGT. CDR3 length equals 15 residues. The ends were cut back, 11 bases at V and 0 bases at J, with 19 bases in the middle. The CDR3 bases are TGTGCCTCAATTGGCAGGTTTGTAATGAACACTGAAGCTTTCTTT. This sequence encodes CASIGRFVMNTEAFF.

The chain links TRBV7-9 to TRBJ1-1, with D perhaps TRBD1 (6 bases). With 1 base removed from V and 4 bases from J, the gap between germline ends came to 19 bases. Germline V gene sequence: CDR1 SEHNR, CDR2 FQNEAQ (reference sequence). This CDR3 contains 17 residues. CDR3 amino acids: CASSLGGIRGWGTEAFF. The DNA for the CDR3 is TGTGCCAGCAGCTTAGGGGGAATCAGGGGTTGGGGCACTGAAGCTTTCTTT.

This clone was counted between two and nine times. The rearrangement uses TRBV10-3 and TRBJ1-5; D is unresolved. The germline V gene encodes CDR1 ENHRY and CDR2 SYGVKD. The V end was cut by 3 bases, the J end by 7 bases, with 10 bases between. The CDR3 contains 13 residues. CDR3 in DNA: TGTGCCATCAGTGACGCCACCCTACAGCCCCAGCATTTT. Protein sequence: CAISDATLQPQHF.

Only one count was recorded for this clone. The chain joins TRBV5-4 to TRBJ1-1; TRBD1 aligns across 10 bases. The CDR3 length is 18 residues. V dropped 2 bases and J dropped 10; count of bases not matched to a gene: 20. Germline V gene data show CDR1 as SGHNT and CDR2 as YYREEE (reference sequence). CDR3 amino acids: CASSLPWGTGELADSAFF. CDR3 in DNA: TGTGCCAGCAGCTTACCTTGGGGGACAGGGGAGTTGGCGGACTCAGCTTTCTTT. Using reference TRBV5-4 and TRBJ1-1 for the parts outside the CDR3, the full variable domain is ETGVTQSPTHLIKTRGQQVTLRCSSQSGHNTVSWYQQALGQGPQFIFQYYREEENGRGNFPPRFSGLQFPNYSSELNVNALELDDSALYLCASSLPWGTGELADSAFFGQGTRLTVV.

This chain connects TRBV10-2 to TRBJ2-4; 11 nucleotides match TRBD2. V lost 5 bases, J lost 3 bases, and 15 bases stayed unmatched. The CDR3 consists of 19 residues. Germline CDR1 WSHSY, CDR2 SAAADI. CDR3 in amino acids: CASSSGTSGSQLVKNIQYF. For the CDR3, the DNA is TGCGCCAGCAGTTCAGGGACTAGCGGTTCCCAACTAGTCAAAAACATTCAGTACTTC.

CDR3 in DNA: TGTGCCAGCAGTGAAGCTGCCTACGAGCAGTACTTC. As protein: CASSEAAYEQYF. V usage is TRBV6-1 and J usage is TRBJ2-7, with no clear D. The CDR3 runs to 12 residues. The ends were cut back, 0 bases at V and 2 bases at J, with 2 bases in the middle. Germline values: CDR1 MNHNS, CDR2 SASEGT.

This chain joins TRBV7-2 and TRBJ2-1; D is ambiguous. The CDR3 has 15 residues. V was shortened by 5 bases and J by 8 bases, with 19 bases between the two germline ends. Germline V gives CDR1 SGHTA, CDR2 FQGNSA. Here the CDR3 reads CASSPIASSFDEQFF. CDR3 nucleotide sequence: TGTGCCAGCAGCCCGATAGCTAGTAGTTTCGATGAGCAGTTCTTC.

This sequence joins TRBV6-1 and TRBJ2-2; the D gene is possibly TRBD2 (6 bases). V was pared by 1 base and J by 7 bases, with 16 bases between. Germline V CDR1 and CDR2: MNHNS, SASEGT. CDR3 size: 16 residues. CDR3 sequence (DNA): TGTGCCAGCAGTGAAGAACTAGCCGTGGGTGTCGGGGAGCTGTTTTTT. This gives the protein CASSEELAVGVGELFF.

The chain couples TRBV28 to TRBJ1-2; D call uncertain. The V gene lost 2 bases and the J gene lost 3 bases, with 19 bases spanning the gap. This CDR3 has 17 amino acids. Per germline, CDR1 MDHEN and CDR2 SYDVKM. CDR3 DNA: TGTGCCAGCAGTTTACCCGCATTTCGCAAACTCGACTATGGCTACACCTTC. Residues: CASSLPAFRKLDYGYTF.

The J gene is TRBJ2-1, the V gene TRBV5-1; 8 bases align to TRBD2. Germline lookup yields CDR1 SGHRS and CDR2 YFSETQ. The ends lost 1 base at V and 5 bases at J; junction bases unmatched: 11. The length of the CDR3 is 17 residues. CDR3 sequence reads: CASSLPRIAGKNNEQFF. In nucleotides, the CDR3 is TGCGCCAGCAGCTTGCCTCGTATAGCGGGAAAGAACAATGAGCAGTTCTTC.

CDR3 in amino acids: CASSSTPSGRVGYGYTF. CDR3 DNA sequence: TGCGCCAGCAGCTCAACTCCGTCGGGCAGGGTCGGCTATGGCTACACCTTC. The V call is TRBV4-1, the J call TRBJ1-2; perhaps TRBD1 as D (5 bases). Trimming removed 5 bases from V and 4 bases from J, with 23 bases in between. This CDR3 region has 17 residues. Per germline, CDR1 MGHRA and CDR2 YSYEKL.

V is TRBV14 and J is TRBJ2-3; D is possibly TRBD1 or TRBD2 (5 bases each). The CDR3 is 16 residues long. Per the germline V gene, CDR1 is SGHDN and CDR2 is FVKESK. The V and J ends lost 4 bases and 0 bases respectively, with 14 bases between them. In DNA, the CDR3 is TGTGCCAGCAGCCGAGCGGTGGGGCTGAGCACAGATACGCAGTATTTT. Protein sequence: CASSRAVGLSTDTQYF.

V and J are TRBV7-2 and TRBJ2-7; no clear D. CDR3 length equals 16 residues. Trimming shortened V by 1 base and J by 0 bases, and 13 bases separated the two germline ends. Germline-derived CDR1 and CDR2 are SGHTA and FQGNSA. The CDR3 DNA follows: TGTGCCAGCAGCTTAGGGGTTGGACGCCGCTCCTACGAGCAGTACTTC. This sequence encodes CASSLGVGRRSYEQYF.

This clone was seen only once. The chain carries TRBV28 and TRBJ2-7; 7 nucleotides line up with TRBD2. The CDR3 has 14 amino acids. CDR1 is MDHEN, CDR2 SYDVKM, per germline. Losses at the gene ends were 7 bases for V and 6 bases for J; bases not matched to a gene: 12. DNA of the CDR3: TGTGCCAGCACCACGGGCGGGAGACCCGCCGAGCAGTACTTC. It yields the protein CASTTGGRPAEQYF.